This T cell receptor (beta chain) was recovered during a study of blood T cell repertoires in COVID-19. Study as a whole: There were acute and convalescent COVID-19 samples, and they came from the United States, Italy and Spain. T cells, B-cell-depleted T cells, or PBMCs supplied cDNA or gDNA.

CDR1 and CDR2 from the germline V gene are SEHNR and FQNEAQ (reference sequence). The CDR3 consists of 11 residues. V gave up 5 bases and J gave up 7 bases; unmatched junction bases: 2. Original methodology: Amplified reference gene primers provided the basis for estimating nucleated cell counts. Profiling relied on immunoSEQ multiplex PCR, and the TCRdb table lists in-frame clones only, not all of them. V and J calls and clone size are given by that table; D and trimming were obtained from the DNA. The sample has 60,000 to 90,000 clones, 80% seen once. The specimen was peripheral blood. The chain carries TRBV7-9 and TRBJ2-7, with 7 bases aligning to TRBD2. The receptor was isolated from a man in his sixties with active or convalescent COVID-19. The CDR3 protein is CASSPGREQYF. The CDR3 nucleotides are TGTGCCAGCAGCCCCGGGAGGGAGCAGTACTTC.